The TCR beta chain described here comes from a study of vaccination effects on CD4 cells after COVID-19. A few counts support this clone. The antigen is not known. Only in-frame clones appear in the TCRdb table, and some are missing; sequencing was by immunoSEQ multiplex PCR. The sample consists of approximately 24,000 clones, around 74% of them appearing once. From germline, CDR1 is MNHEY and CDR2 SVGAGI. The CDR3 has 14 amino acids. Trimming removed 5 bases from V and 4 bases from J; junction bases left unmatched: 5. With the ViraFEST assay, the study expanded antigen-specific CD4+ T cells using viral peptide pools, then sequenced them. After less than twelve days in culture, the CD4+ T cells were isolated. Each participant was administered two doses of either the BNT162b2 or the mRNA-1273 vaccine.

The clonotype was recovered from a human donor who received a COVID-19 vaccine. This chain joins TRBV6-5 and TRBJ2-3; 8 nucleotides line up with TRBD2. Sequences were derived from CD4+ T cells from PBMCs cultured with HCoV-NL63 spike peptides, sampled after COVID-19 vaccination. CDR3 amino acids: CASSRTSTSDTQYF. The CDR3, as DNA: TGTGCCAGCAGTCGGACTAGCACCTCAGATACGCAGTATTTT.